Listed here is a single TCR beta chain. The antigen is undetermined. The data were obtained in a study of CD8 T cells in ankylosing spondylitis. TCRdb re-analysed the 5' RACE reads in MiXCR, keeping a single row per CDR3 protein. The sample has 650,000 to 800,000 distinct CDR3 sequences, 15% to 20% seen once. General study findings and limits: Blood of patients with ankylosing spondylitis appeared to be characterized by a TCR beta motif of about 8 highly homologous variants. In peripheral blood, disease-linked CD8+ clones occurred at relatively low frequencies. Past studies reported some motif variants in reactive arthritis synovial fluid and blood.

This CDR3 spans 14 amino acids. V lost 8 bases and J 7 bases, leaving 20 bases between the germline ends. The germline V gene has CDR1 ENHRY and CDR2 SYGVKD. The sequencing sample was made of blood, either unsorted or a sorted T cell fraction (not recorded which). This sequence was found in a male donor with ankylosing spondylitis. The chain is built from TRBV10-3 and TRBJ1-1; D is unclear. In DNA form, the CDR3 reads TGTGCCATCGCCACGGGAGGGAACGAGCTTGAAGCTTTCTTT. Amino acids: CAIATGGNELEAFF.